The clone carrying this T cell receptor beta chain turned up a few times. These data belong to a study of patients and donors after allogeneic stem cell transplantation. The CDR3 sequence is 13 residues long. Between the trimmed V and J ends, which lost 1 base and 1 base, there was a span of 7 bases. Germline lookup yields CDR1 SQVTM and CDR2 ANQGSEA. TCRdb analysed the RT-PCR reads with MiXCR anew, one entry per CDR3 protein. This table holds a few hundred thousand distinct CDR3 sequences, about 38% found once. This chain joins TRBV29-1 and TRBJ1-1, with D maybe TRBD1 (5 bases). The receptor was derived from a human donor who was either an allogeneic HSCT recipient or a stem cell or donor lymphocyte infusion donor (not recorded which). It is not recorded whose cells these are; they may come from a transplant donor. Sequencing input: blood, either unsorted or a sorted T cell fraction (not recorded which). The CDR3: CSVEGGRNTEAFF. The CDR3 nucleotides are TGCAGCGTTGAAGGGGGCAGGAACACTGAAGCTTTCTTT.